This T cell receptor (beta chain) is from a study of cytomegalovirus exposure and HLA in healthy donors. V lost 3 bases, J lost 6 bases, and 11 bases stayed unmatched. The germline V gene encodes CDR1 SGHRS and CDR2 YFSETQ. The CDR3 spans 16 residues. PCR employed 60 Vbeta and 13 Jbeta primers. Here immunoSEQ multiplex PCR was the method, and the copy in TCRdb shows in-frame clones only, minus some. The data contain under 95,000 clones, roughly 72% of them singletons. The sequenced sample was PBMCs. The rearrangement joins TRBV5-1 to TRBJ2-5; 10 nucleotides align to TRBD2. The source is a man under 40 in good health and CMV-seropositive. The CDR3 bases are TGCGCCAGCAGCTGGGGGCCTAGCGGGAGTGTGAAGACCCAGTACTTC. Protein product: CASSWGPSGSVKTQYF. Together with reference TRBV5-1 and TRBJ2-5, the CDR3 gives the full variable domain: KAGVTQTPRYLIKTRGQQVTLSCSPISGHRSVSWYQQTPGQGLQFLFEYFSETQRNKGNFPGRFSGRQFSNSRSEMNVSTLELGDSALYLCASSWGPSGSVKTQYFGPGTRLLVL.